This T cell receptor (beta chain) was recorded in a study of OX40 agonist ivuxolimab in advanced cancers. Study-wide background: Prior anti-PD-1, anti-PD-L1 or anti-CTLA-4 therapy was allowed; 30% to 40% had some. Study-level points and caveats: There were, on average, more expanded clones in CD8+ T cells than in CD4+.

Some clones are missing from TCRdb's copy, which holds only in-frame ones; the method was immunoSEQ multiplex PCR. The repertoire holds almost 80,000 clones, with about 80% as singletons. V lost 2 bases to trimming and J lost 4 bases, with 11 bases between them. CDR3 length: 14 residues. Germline CDR1 is SEHNR and CDR2 is FQNEAQ (reference sequence). For this clone: Its antigen is currently unknown.

The TCR was taken from an adult with an advanced solid tumor such as melanoma, head and neck, liver or kidney cancer. The chain couples TRBV7-9 to TRBJ1-1; possibly TRBD1 for D (5 bases). This specimen was CD4+ or CD8+ T cells sorted from blood, taken in a trial of the OX40 agonist ivuxolimab. The chain's CDR3 is CASSLRQRGTEAFF. DNA of the CDR3: TGTGCCAGCAGCTTAAGACAGAGAGGCACTGAAGCTTTCTTT. The full variable domain, in which reference TRBV7-9 and TRBJ1-1 provide the parts outside the CDR3, is DTGVSQNPRHKITKRGQNVTFRCDPISEHNRLYWYRQTLGQGPEFLTYFQNEAQLEKSRLLSDRFSAERPKGSFSTLEIQRTEQGDSAMYLCASSLRQRGTEAFFGQGTRLTVV.